This is a list of T cell receptor beta chains from one sample in a study of beta chain features in type 1 diabetes. The table came from immunoSEQ multiplex PCR; TCRdb's copy has only in-frame clones and leaves some out. The sample includes 970,000 or so clones, roughly a sixth of them seen just once. Sequencing input: naive CD4+ T cells from blood. The receptors were gathered from a woman in her late teens or twenties in good health. The CDR3 runs from the conserved cysteine through the conserved F or W. A D gene is named only where the DNA matches it firmly. Clone size is given for some rows only: seen once, a few or many times, or a class if the clone is expanded.

D gene: .; J gene: TRBJ2-5; CDR3 length: 13; V gene: TRBV7-2; clone size: .; CDR3 DNA: TGTGCCAGCAGCTTAAATGGTTTGGAGACCCAGTACTTC; CDR3 protein: CASSLNGLETQYF
D gene: .; J gene: TRBJ1-1; CDR3 length: 11; V gene: TRBV5-8; clone size: few; CDR3 DNA: TGTGCCAGCAGCCCCTACACTGAAGCTTTCTTT; CDR3 protein: CASSPYTEAFF
D gene: TRBD1; J gene: TRBJ1-3; CDR3 length: 16; V gene: TRBV7-9; clone size: .; CDR3 DNA: TGTGCCAGCAGCTCATACCGGGACAGGGACGGAAACACCATATATTTT; CDR3 protein: CASSSYRDRDGNTIYF
D gene: TRBD1; J gene: TRBJ1-2; CDR3 length: 13; V gene: TRBV5-1; clone size: .; CDR3 DNA: TGCGCCAGCAGCCGCGACAGGGAGTATGGCTACACCTTC; CDR3 protein: CASSRDREYGYTF
D gene: .; J gene: TRBJ1-2; CDR3 length: 12; V gene: TRBV10-3; clone size: many; CDR3 DNA: TGTGCCATCAGTGGGACCGAATATGGCTACACCTTC; CDR3 protein: CAISGTEYGYTF
D gene: .; J gene: TRBJ2-3; CDR3 length: 14; V gene: TRBV29-1; clone size: few; CDR3 DNA: TGCAGCGTTGACCTTACTAGCTCAAGGGATACGCAGTATTTT; CDR3 protein: CSVDLTSSRDTQYF
D gene: .; J gene: TRBJ2-7; CDR3 length: 12; V gene: TRBV28; clone size: .; CDR3 DNA: TGTGCCAGCAGTTTATCGGGATACGAGCAGTACTTC; CDR3 protein: CASSLSGYEQYF
D gene: .; J gene: TRBJ2-7; CDR3 length: 13; V gene: TRBV27; clone size: .; CDR3 DNA: TGTGCCAGCAGTTTGCACACCGACTACGAGCAGTACTTC; CDR3 protein: CASSLHTDYEQYF
D gene: .; J gene: TRBJ2-5; CDR3 length: 14; V gene: TRBV7-2; clone size: few; CDR3 DNA: TGTGCCAGCAGCCTACACAGTACCGAAGAGACCCAGTACTTC; CDR3 protein: CASSLHSTEETQYF
D gene: .; J gene: TRBJ1-3; CDR3 length: 16; V gene: TRBV2; clone size: .; CDR3 DNA: TGTGCCAGCAGCCCCCCCCCAGGGCTTCGTGGAAACACCATATATTTT; CDR3 protein: CASSPPPGLRGNTIYF
D gene: .; J gene: TRBJ1-1; CDR3 length: 13; V gene: TRBV19; clone size: .; CDR3 DNA: TGTGCCAGTACTGGCACCTTGAACACTGAAGCTTTCTTT; CDR3 protein: CASTGTLNTEAFF
D gene: .; J gene: TRBJ1-4; CDR3 length: 14; V gene: TRBV5-1; clone size: .; CDR3 DNA: TGCGCCAGCAGCCGCGACCAAGAGGCTCGTAAACTGTTTTTT; CDR3 protein: CASSRDQEARKLFF
D gene: .; J gene: TRBJ1-4; CDR3 length: 12; V gene: TRBV6-1; clone size: .; CDR3 DNA: TGTGCCAGCAGTGAGCTGAGGGAAAAACTGTTTTTT; CDR3 protein: CASSELREKLFF
D gene: .; J gene: TRBJ2-1; CDR3 length: 12; V gene: TRBV4-3; clone size: few; CDR3 DNA: TGCGCCAGCAGCCAGGGGGGCGGAACTCAGTTCTTC; CDR3 protein: CASSQGGGTQFF
D gene: .; J gene: TRBJ1-2; CDR3 length: 16; V gene: TRBV6-5; clone size: few; CDR3 DNA: TGTGCCAGCAGTTACTCGGTCAGTCCCGGGACCTATGGCTACACCTTC; CDR3 protein: CASSYSVSPGTYGYTF
D gene: .; J gene: TRBJ1-1; CDR3 length: 14; V gene: TRBV7-3; clone size: .; CDR3 DNA: TGTGCCAGCAGCCCGCAGGGTCTGAACACTGAAGCTTTCTTT; CDR3 protein: CASSPQGLNTEAFF